This T cell receptor (beta chain) was captured by sequencing in a study of identical twins. Study results and caveats: Diverse VJ usage suggested most zero-insertion clonotypes were not invariant T cells. The abundant beta clonotypes from cord blood had fewer insertions, and memory repertoires had none of this.

This clonotype was detected only a few times. Its antigen is currently unknown. J lost 4 bases, V lost 5 bases, and 10 bases had no gene match. This CDR3 has 15 amino acids. The germline gives CDR1 DFQATT, CDR2 SNEGSKA (reference sequence). After template switching added a universal primer site, the resulting cDNA carried unique molecular identifiers. TCRdb processed the 5' RACE reads anew with MiXCR; each CDR3 protein has one entry. The table lists about 480,000 distinct CDR3 sequences, 12% to 15% of them singletons, with about 0.52% in the top ten. These sequences were also reported in another study, on yellow fever vaccine responses in identical twins.

The source material was CD4+ T cells sorted from blood. The J gene is TRBJ2-7, the V gene TRBV20-1; 11 bases map to TRBD2. The origin of this receptor is a woman younger than 30 in good health. CDR3 region: CSALTPSGGSYEQYF. Written as DNA, the CDR3 is TGCAGTGCTCTCACTCCTAGCGGGGGGAGTTACGAGCAGTACTTC.